The clone carrying this T cell receptor (beta chain) appeared a single time. Its specificity is unknown. V dropped 0 bases and J dropped 9 bases, with 19 bases sitting between them. The CDR3 has 16 residues. Germline loops: CDR1 MNHEY, CDR2 SVGAGI. Sequencing was performed with immunoSEQ multiplex PCR; in TCRdb, only in-frame clones are kept and a portion is missing. The data contain about 150,000 clones, approximately 90% of them singletons. This sample was taken from a study of T cell responses to AZD1222 COVID-19 vaccine. General study results and limits: Increased Spike-specific TCR breadth and depth were observed after two AZD1222 doses. Dominant CD4 TCR responses targeted spike regions 160-218 and 743-854. Females made up more of the donors, who were largely white British, and clonal diversity may have come out too low.

This receptor was taken from an adult in good health. This sequence joins TRBV6-5 and TRBJ2-3, with D unclear. The sample consisted of peripheral blood, taken on day 0 of AZD1222 vaccination. The CDR3 protein is CASSYSTSATPGTQYF. In DNA, the CDR3 is TGTGCCAGCAGTTACTCGACGTCTGCGACCCCAGGAACGCAGTATTTT.